What follows describes a single T cell receptor (beta chain). Its antigen remains unknown. The source of the sample is a study of T-cell reconstitution after alpha-beta-depleted transplantation in children. Overall study results and limits: Reported findings indicate that, about two months after transplant, alpha-beta T cells came from several hundred expanded clones, which were derived from non-depleted graft cells. Fresh T-cell production supplied most of the T-cell counts and diversity seen one year after transplant. Surviving recipient cells, namely T cells and thymic progenitors, were the source of high day-60 TCRbeta diversity in some patients.

Unique molecular identifiers were used to barcode this TCRbeta library. In TCRdb, the PCR reads were re-called with MiXCR into one record per CDR3 protein. Counted here are 200,000 to 300,000 distinct CDR3 sequences, roughly a quarter occurring once; the ten biggest clones make up around 4.8%. V was clipped by 5 bases and J by 7 bases, with 9 bases between them. This CDR3 has 13 residues. Germline assignment: CDR1 SGHVS and CDR2 FNYEAQ. V gene TRBV7-6 combines with J gene TRBJ1-6; tentative D call: TRBD1 (5 bases). The TCR was taken from a female patient younger than 10 who had a stem cell transplant for congenital amegakaryocytic thrombocytopenia, so the T cells may come from the graft donor. The sequencing here drew on PBMCs, mostly from graft donor cells, taken 360 days after TCRalphabeta/CD19-depleted stem cell transplant. The CDR3 bases are TGTGCCAGCAGCGTTACAGGAAATTCACCCCTCCACTTT. Amino acids: CASSVTGNSPLHF.